The 13 T cell receptor beta chains listed next were all sequenced from one sample in a study of T cells in Graves' hyperthyroidism and ophthalmopathy. It was RNA transcripts that yielded the amplified TCR beta CDR3 regions. A set of HTBI primers served as the primers for a first-round RT-PCR of the TCR CDR3. TCRdb redid the calling of the multiplex PCR reads with MiXCR, one entry per CDR3 protein. The sample lists hundreds of thousands of distinct CDR3 sequences, roughly 14% occurring once. Sequencing was carried out using blood. The origin of the receptors is a man aged 18 to 29 with Graves' ophthalmopathy.

This clonotype was counted ten times or more. This rearrangement joins TRBV7-9 to TRBJ2-3, with D possibly TRBD1 on 5 matching bases. The V gene's germline CDR1 is SEHNR and CDR2 FQNEAQ (reference sequence). The CDR3 loop spans 19 amino acids. V lost 0 bases to trimming and J lost 2 bases, with 21 bases between them. The CDR3 nucleotides are TGTGCCAGCAGCTTAGCTCCCCGGTGGGCAGGGCCTTACACAGATACGCAGTATTTT. It codes for CASSLAPRWAGPYTDTQYF.

This chain connects TRBV18 to TRBJ2-7, with D maybe TRBD2 (5 bases). The V end lost 3 bases, the J end lost 2 bases, and 14 bases lay between the germline ends. In germline, CDR1 is KGHSH, CDR2 LQKENI. This CDR3 has 15 residues. CDR3 amino acids: CASSPPLSRAYEQYF. The CDR3 region has the DNA TGTGCCAGCTCACCCCCCCTATCGCGGGCCTACGAGCAGTACTTC.

Many counts were recorded for this clonotype. V usage is TRBV11-2 and J usage is TRBJ1-1; 11 positions agree with TRBD1. J lost 3 bases, V lost 5 bases, and 11 bases had no gene match. Germline lookup yields CDR1 SGHAT and CDR2 FQNNGV. The CDR3 sequence is 17 residues long. CDR3 in amino acids: CASSTVGQGASDTEAFF. DNA of the CDR3: TGTGCCAGCAGCACCGTAGGACAGGGGGCATCGGACACTGAAGCTTTCTTT.

There are many counts of this clonotype. The chain employs TRBV7-3 and TRBJ2-1, with D perhaps TRBD2 (5 bases). The germline V and J ends were trimmed by 4 bases and 4 bases, with 8 bases remaining between them. Germline V gives CDR1 SGHTA, CDR2 FQGTGA. The CDR3 totals 13 residues. The DNA for the CDR3 is TGTGCCAGCAGCTCCGGCGGGTACAATGAGCAGTTCTTC. Translated: CASSSGGYNEQFF. The variable domain in full, with the rest retrieved from reference TRBV7-3 and TRBJ2-1, is GAGVSQTPSNKVTEKGKYVELRCDPISGHTALYWYRQSLGQGPEFLIYFQGTGAADDSGLPNDRFFAVRPEGSVSTLKIQRTERGDSAVYLCASSSGGYNEQFFGPGTRLTVL.

This clonotype was seen repeatedly, ten times or more. The chain is built from TRBV15 and TRBJ2-7, with a tentative D call TRBD1 (7 bases). Trimming shortened V by 0 bases and J by 4 bases, and 10 bases separated the two germline ends. The length of the CDR3 is 14 residues. Germline lookup yields CDR1 LNHNV and CDR2 YYDKDF (reference sequence). The CDR3 spells CATSREEGAYEQYF. Written as DNA, the CDR3 is TGTGCCACCAGCAGAGAGGAGGGGGCGTACGAGCAGTACTTC.

The chain combines TRBV15 with TRBJ1-4, with 8 bases lining up with TRBD1. In germline, CDR1 is LNHNV, CDR2 YYDKDF (reference sequence). The CDR3 has 19 amino acids. After removal of 0 bases from V and 2 bases from J, the junction contained 11 bases not matched to a gene. CDR3 coding DNA: TGTGCCACCAGCAGAGAACCTTGGACAGGGTTATCTACTAATGAAAAACTGTTTTTT. This codes for CATSREPWTGLSTNEKLFF. Complete variable domain (other parts from reference TRBV15 and TRBJ1-4): DAMVIQNPRYQVTQFGKPVTLSCSQTLNHNVMYWYQQKSSQAPKLLFHYYDKDFNNEADTPDNFQSRRPNTSFCFLDIRSPGLGDTAMYLCATSREPWTGLSTNEKLFFGSGTQLSVL.

The chain carries TRBV3-1 and TRBJ1-2, with 8 positions matching TRBD1. This CDR3 region has 14 residues. Losses at the gene ends were 3 bases for V and 7 bases for J; bases not matched to a gene: 7. Germline CDR1 and CDR2: LGHDT and YNNKEL (reference sequence). CDR3 sequence reads: CASSHLGQGGGYTF. The CDR3, as DNA: TGTGCCAGCAGCCATCTTGGACAGGGAGGTGGCTACACCTTC.

This clonotype was picked up many times. V and J are TRBV6-1 and TRBJ1-2; no definite D call. Germline V gives CDR1 MNHNS, CDR2 SASEGT. V lost 6 bases to trimming and J lost 6 bases, with 14 bases between them. The CDR3 sequence is 13 residues long. CDR3 residues: CASRPRGANGYTF. Here the CDR3 DNA reads TGTGCCAGCAGACCCCGGGGTGCGAATGGCTACACCTTC.

There are many counts of this clonotype. This chain uses TRBV2 with TRBJ1-1; 8 bases map to TRBD1. V gave up 7 bases and J gave up 1 base; unmatched junction bases: 8. Germline V gene data show CDR1 as SNHLY and CDR2 as FYNNEI. The CDR3 runs 15 residues. The CDR3 DNA sequence: TGTGCCAGCAACCCCCAGGGGGCAGGGAACACTGAAGCTTTCTTT. Its protein is CASNPQGAGNTEAFF. The variable domain in full, completed from reference TRBV2 and TRBJ1-1, reads EPEVTQTPSHQVTQMGQEVILRCVPISNHLYFYWYRQILGQKVEFLVSFYNNEISEKSEIFDDQFSVERPDGSNFTLKIRSTKLEDSAMYFCASNPQGAGNTEAFFGQGTRLTVV.

This clonotype was seen a few times. V usage is TRBV2 and J usage is TRBJ1-4; tentative D call: TRBD1 (6 bases). From germline, CDR1 is SNHLY and CDR2 FYNNEI. CDR3 length equals 15 residues. V lost 6 bases and J 6 bases, leaving 17 bases between the germline ends. The CDR3 sequence is CASRNNRVWDEKLFF. CDR3 in DNA: TGTGCCAGCAGGAATAACAGGGTCTGGGATGAAAAACTGTTTTTT. Full variable domain (outside the CDR3, taken from reference TRBV2 and TRBJ1-4): EPEVTQTPSHQVTQMGQEVILRCVPISNHLYFYWYRQILGQKVEFLVSFYNNEISEKSEIFDDQFSVERPDGSNFTLKIRSTKLEDSAMYFCASRNNRVWDEKLFFGSGTQLSVL.

This clonotype was picked up many times. The chain carries TRBV6-1 and TRBJ1-5, with 9 bases identical to TRBD1. The V segment lost 2 bases and the J segment 6 bases; nucleotides outside the gene matches: 5. Per germline, CDR1 MNHNS and CDR2 SASEGT. The CDR3 totals 15 residues. CDR3 coding DNA: TGTGCCAGCAGTGAAACGGGACAGGGAAGTCAGCCCCAGCATTTT. Residues: CASSETGQGSQPQHF.

This clonotype was detected many times. The V call is TRBV7-2, the J call TRBJ2-5; D is perhaps TRBD2 (7 bases). The CDR3 length is 15 residues. The V gene lost 2 bases and the J gene lost 5 bases, with 15 bases spanning the gap. The germline CDR1 and CDR2 sequences are SGHTA and FQGNSA. CDR3 amino acids: CASSLSGGASETQYF. CDR3 DNA: TGTGCCAGCAGCTTATCTGGGGGGGCCTCGGAGACCCAGTACTTC.

This chain links TRBV7-6 with TRBJ2-5, with TRBD2 matching over 14 bases. V dropped 1 base and J dropped 7; count of bases not matched to a gene: 11. The CDR3 contains 18 residues. The germline gives CDR1 SGHVS, CDR2 FNYEAQ. CDR3 in amino acids: CASSLGEGTSGGWVTQYF. The CDR3 DNA reads as TGTGCCAGCAGCTTAGGGGAGGGGACTAGCGGGGGATGGGTGACCCAGTACTTC.